The 27 T cell receptor beta chains in this list originate from one sample, sequenced in a study of T cell responses to AZD1222 COVID-19 vaccine. The assay was immunoSEQ multiplex PCR, and TCRdb's table has in-frame clones only and misses some. In the table there are 80,000 or so clones, 70% to 90% of which are singletons. Here the sequenced sample was peripheral blood, taken on day 0 of AZD1222 vaccination. These receptors were obtained from an adult in good health.

This sequence joins TRBV18 and TRBJ1-2; no definite D call. Per germline, CDR1 KGHSH and CDR2 LQKENI. V dropped 3 bases and J dropped 7 bases, with 12 bases sitting between them. CDR3 size: 13 residues. This CDR3 is CASSPGLDLGYTF. DNA for the CDR3: TGTGCCAGCTCACCGGGCCTAGACCTTGGCTACACCTTC.

The chain joins TRBV5-1 to TRBJ2-7; 8 bases align to TRBD1. Germline V lookup: CDR1 SGHRS, CDR2 YFSETQ. Trimming removed 5 bases from V and 2 bases from J; junction bases left unmatched: 12. The length of the CDR3 is 16 residues. The CDR3 bases are TGCGCCAGCAGTCCATTCTCGACAGGGGTGACCTACGAGCAGTACTTC. Protein: CASSPFSTGVTYEQYF.

The chain couples TRBV28 to TRBJ2-3, with D tentatively TRBD1 (6 bases). The CDR3 is 14 residues long. Trimming took off 7 bases at V and 0 bases at J, with 11 bases between the two ends. From germline, CDR1 is MDHEN and CDR2 SYDVKM. CDR3 in amino acids: CASIFGGSTDTQYF. Written as DNA, the CDR3 is TGTGCCAGCATCTTTGGGGGCAGCACAGATACGCAGTATTTT.

To note about this clone: This same CDR3 is encoded by further DNA sequences in the sample. The chain carries TRBV27 and TRBJ1-5; TRBD1 matches 7 bases. CDR1 MNHEY and CDR2 SMNVEV come from the germline V gene (reference sequence). This CDR3 is 14 amino acids long. The V segment lost 5 bases and the J segment 6 bases; nucleotides outside the gene matches: 7. In DNA form, the CDR3 reads TGTGCCAGCAGTCCGCAGGGGGGCGGTCAGCCCCAGCATTTT. Its translation: CASSPQGGGQPQHF.

The rearrangement joins TRBV7-6 to TRBJ2-1; 8 bases line up with TRBD2. V trimming: 6 bases; J trimming: 1 base; junction bases outside the gene matches: 5. Germline CDR1 SGHVS, CDR2 FNYEAQ. This CDR3 has 15 residues. CDR3 protein: CASRPSGSSYNEQFF. DNA for the CDR3: TGTGCCAGCAGACCCAGCGGGAGTTCCTACAATGAGCAGTTCTTC.

As DNA, the CDR3 is TGTGCCAGCAGTTCGCCGGGACATATGTACGAGCAGTACTTC. Amino acids: CASSSPGHMYEQYF. The chain recombines TRBV6-5 with TRBJ2-7, with TRBD1 as a possible D gene (6 bases). Germline V gene sequence: CDR1 MNHEY, CDR2 SVGAGI. The CDR3 runs to 14 residues. Trimming pared 4 bases from V and 4 bases from J, leaving 14 bases between.

V usage is TRBV2 and J usage is TRBJ1-5; 7 nucleotides match TRBD1. V gave up 6 bases and J gave up 1 base; unmatched junction bases: 9. Germline V gene data show CDR1 as SNHLY and CDR2 as FYNNEI. CDR3 length equals 16 residues. CDR3 coding DNA: TGTGCCAGCAGAGACCAGGGGGGGTTAAGCAATCAGCCCCAGCATTTT. Its translation: CASRDQGGLSNQPQHF.

The chain carries TRBV18 and TRBJ2-2; possibly TRBD2 for D (5 bases). The germline CDR1 and CDR2 sequences are KGHSH and LQKENI. V gave up 1 base and J gave up 3 bases, with 12 bases separating them. CDR3 length: 16 amino acids. CDR3 region: CASSPRIGADTGELFF. The CDR3 nucleotides are TGTGCCAGCTCACCACGTATTGGAGCGGACACCGGGGAGCTGTTTTTT. Based on the CDR3 plus reference TRBV18 and TRBJ2-2, the full variable domain is NAGVMQNPRHLVRRRGQEARLRCSPMKGHSHVYWYRQLPEEGLKFMVYLQKENIIDESGMPKERFSAEFPKEGPSILRIQQVVRGDSAAYFCASSPRIGADTGELFFGEGSRLTVL.

This clone came up a few times. V usage is TRBV19 and J usage is TRBJ1-1, with unresolved D. The germline V gene has CDR1 LNHDA and CDR2 SQIVND (reference sequence). Trimming removed 7 bases from V and 10 bases from J, with 13 bases in between. There are 11 residues in the CDR3. Written as DNA, the CDR3 is TGTGCCAGTACCCTAGAGGGTAGAGCTTTCTTT. Residues: CASTLEGRAFF.

Judged by abundance, this clone is medium-sized. This chain connects TRBV12-5 to TRBJ1-5; D not certain. The germline V gene encodes CDR1 LGHNT and CDR2 FRNRAP. The CDR3 is 15 amino acids. V gave up 2 bases and J gave up 3 bases, with 11 bases separating them. CDR3 in DNA: TGTGCTAGTGGTTTGCCGACGGTTCTCAATCAGCCCCAGCATTTT. This gives the protein CASGLPTVLNQPQHF.

This clone was detected a few times. The chain recombines TRBV2 with TRBJ2-5; D is possibly TRBD2 (5 bases). The CDR3 totals 14 residues. Germline CDR1 and CDR2: SNHLY and FYNNEI. Trimming stripped 5 bases from V and 5 bases from J, with 15 bases between. As DNA, the CDR3 is TGTGCCAGCAGTTTTGGAAGTGGCGGGGAGACCCAGTACTTC. Translated: CASSFGSGGETQYF. The full variable domain, its missing parts supplied by reference TRBV2 and TRBJ2-5, is EPEVTQTPSHQVTQMGQEVILRCVPISNHLYFYWYRQILGQKVEFLVSFYNNEISEKSEIFDDQFSVERPDGSNFTLKIRSTKLEDSAMYFCASSFGSGGETQYFGPGTRLLVL.

The J gene is TRBJ2-2, the V gene TRBV18; unclear D gene. Trimming removed 2 bases from V and 5 bases from J, with 12 bases in between. Germline CDR1 is KGHSH and CDR2 is LQKENI. The CDR3 covers 15 residues. Here the CDR3 DNA reads TGTGCCAGCTCACCATCGTATGAAACGACCGGGGAGCTGTTTTTT. As protein: CASSPSYETTGELFF.

For the CDR3, the DNA is TGTGCCAGCTCACCTAGCGAGGGTATCTCCTACAATGAGCAGTTCTTC. It translates to CASSPSEGISYNEQFF. The chain has TRBV18 and TRBJ2-1, with a possible D match to TRBD2 (5 bases). Germline CDR1 KGHSH, CDR2 LQKENI. This CDR3 contains 16 residues. V dropped 3 bases and J dropped 0 bases, with 12 bases sitting between them. Complete variable domain (other parts from reference TRBV18 and TRBJ2-1): NAGVMQNPRHLVRRRGQEARLRCSPMKGHSHVYWYRQLPEEGLKFMVYLQKENIIDESGMPKERFSAEFPKEGPSILRIQQVVRGDSAAYFCASSPSEGISYNEQFFGPGTRLTVL.

This clone came up a few times. The J gene is TRBJ1-1, the V gene TRBV7-8; 7 positions match TRBD1. Germline loops: CDR1 SGHVS, CDR2 FQNEAQ. V lost 1 base and J lost 4; bases outside the gene matches: 9. The CDR3 consists of 16 residues. Written as DNA, the CDR3 is TGTGCCAGCAGCTTAGGGGAGGGAAACAGGGGCACTGAAGCTTTCTTT. Protein: CASSLGEGNRGTEAFF.

The genes are TRBV6-2 or TRBV6-3 and TRBJ1-6; D is perhaps TRBD1 (5 bases). V lost 0 bases to trimming and J lost 4 bases, with 7 bases between them. This CDR3 contains 15 residues. From germline, CDR1 is MNHEY and CDR2 SVGEGT. CDR3 nucleotide sequence: TGTGCCAGCAGTTACTCGAAGGGGTATAATTCACCCCTCCACTTT. Its translation: CASSYSKGYNSPLHF.

V usage is TRBV12-1 and J usage is TRBJ1-5; TRBD1, as called in the table, went unchecked against the DNA. TRBV12-1 is a pseudogene segment. The CDR3 extends over 16 amino acids. This CDR3 is CASSFAGDRAGQPQHF. In DNA form, the CDR3 reads TGTGCCAGCAGCTTTGCTGGGGACAGGGCAGGGCAGCCCCAGCATTTT.

CDR3 loop: CASSWGFRGPLIPQHF. The CDR3 DNA is TGTGCCAGCAGCTGGGGGTTCAGGGGCCCCCTTATTCCCCAGCATTTT. The J gene is TRBJ1-5, the V gene TRBV5-8, with D possibly TRBD1 on 6 matching bases. Germline CDR1 reads SGHTS; CDR2 reads YDEGEE. V was pared by 3 bases and J by 10 bases, with 23 bases between. The CDR3 is 16 amino acids. Together with reference TRBV5-8 and TRBJ1-5, the CDR3 gives the full variable domain: EAGVTQSPTHLIKTRGQQATLRCSPISGHTSVYWYQQALGLGLQFLLWYDEGEERNRGNFPPRFSGRQFPNYSSELNVNALELEDSALYLCASSWGFRGPLIPQHFGDGTRLSIL.

This clone was found once. V is TRBV2 and J is TRBJ1-6; D gene uncertain. CDR3 length: 15 residues. Germline CDR1 and CDR2: SNHLY and FYNNEI. The V end was cut by 0 bases, the J end by 4 bases, with 7 bases between. DNA for the CDR3: TGTGCCAGCAGTGAAGCCCGGGCTTATAATTCACCCCTCCACTTT. Amino acids: CASSEARAYNSPLHF.

The chain joins TRBV7-2 to TRBJ2-2, with D possibly being TRBD1 or TRBD2 (5 bases each). Germline assignment: CDR1 SGHTA and CDR2 FQGNSA. The CDR3 totals 13 residues. The V end lost 7 bases, the J end lost 4 bases, and 10 bases lay between the germline ends. The CDR3 spells CASTEDTTGELFF. CDR3 in DNA: TGTGCCAGCACGGAGGACACCACCGGGGAGCTGTTTTTT.

V and J are TRBV19 and TRBJ1-4; TRBD1 is a possible D gene (6 bases). The ends were cut back, 3 bases at V and 7 bases at J, with 15 bases in the middle. The length of the CDR3 is 15 residues. From germline, CDR1 is LNHDA and CDR2 SQIVND (reference sequence). CDR3 in DNA: TGTGCCAGTAGTATCCAAGGGGGGAGGCGTGAAAAACTGTTTTTT. Translation: CASSIQGGRREKLFF.

This clone was detected only a few times. The chain joins TRBV10-3 to TRBJ2-7; no clear D gene. Trimming shortened V by 2 bases and J by 5 bases, and 4 bases separated the two germline ends. The CDR3 runs 11 residues. Germline V gene data show CDR1 as ENHRY and CDR2 as SYGVKD. CDR3 residues: CAISEANEQYF. CDR3 coding DNA: TGTGCCATCAGTGAGGCCAACGAGCAGTACTTC.

The chain has TRBV13 and TRBJ1-3; D is uncertain. Deletions cut 7 bases from V and 4 bases from J, with 8 bases between. This CDR3 is built from 12 residues. CDR1 is PRHDT and CDR2 is FYEKMQ in the germline V gene (reference sequence). CDR3 coding DNA: TGTGCCAGCATCACCGAAGGAAACACCATATATTTT. Its protein is CASITEGNTIYF.

The chain has TRBV7-2 and TRBJ1-6, with D maybe TRBD1 (6 bases). Between the trimmed V and J ends, which lost 5 bases and 5 bases, there was a span of 10 bases. Germline V gene data show CDR1 as SGHTA and CDR2 as FQGNSA. The CDR3 is 14 residues long. The CDR3 sequence is CASSPRGNNSPLHF. DNA for the CDR3: TGTGCCAGCAGCCCGAGGGGGAATAATTCACCCCTCCACTTT.

The V call is TRBV25-1, the J call TRBJ1-5; a possible D gene is TRBD1 (5 bases). This CDR3 contains 16 residues. V was trimmed by 5 bases and J by 0 bases, leaving 14 bases between them. CDR1 is MGHDK, CDR2 SYGVNS, per germline. CDR3 sequence (DNA): TGTGCCAGCAGTTCGTCCCCTGGGGGTAGCAATCAGCCCCAGCATTTT. It translates to CASSSSPGGSNQPQHF. The whole variable domain, filled in from reference TRBV25-1 and TRBJ1-5, reads EADIYQTPRYLVIGTGKKITLECSQTMGHDKMYWYQQDPGMELHLIHYSYGVNSTEKGDLSSESTVSRIRTEHFPLTLESARPSHTSQYLCASSSSPGGSNQPQHFGDGTRLSIL.

The CDR3 bases are TGTGCCACAAAACTACAGGGTTTTAGCAATCAGCCCCAGCATTTT. It encodes CATKLQGFSNQPQHF. This chain uses TRBV19 with TRBJ1-5, with D possibly being TRBD1 (6 bases). Trimming removed 10 bases at V and 0 bases at J, with 16 bases between. The germline V gene encodes CDR1 LNHDA and CDR2 SQIVND (reference sequence). This CDR3 comprises 15 residues. Complete variable domain (other parts from reference TRBV19 and TRBJ1-5): DGGITQSPKYLFRKEGQNVTLSCEQNLNHDAMYWYRQDPGQGLRLIYYSQIVNDFQKGDIAEGYSVSREKKESFPLTVTSAQKNPTAFYLCATKLQGFSNQPQHFGDGTRLSIL.

CDR3: CASSAPSEGLNTQYF. CDR3 sequence (DNA): TGTGCCAGCAGCGCGCCTAGCGAGGGTTTGAATACGCAGTATTTT. The genes are TRBV5-4 and TRBJ2-3, with D possibly TRBD2 on 6 matching bases. V lost 4 bases to trimming and J lost 7 bases, with 19 bases between them. The CDR3 runs 15 residues. Germline-derived CDR1 and CDR2 are SGHNT and YYREEE (reference sequence).

V and J are TRBV11-2 and TRBJ1-3; D call uncertain. The CDR3 loop spans 14 amino acids. Trimming cost V 0 bases and J 4 bases, with 7 bases left between them. Germline V gene sequence: CDR1 SGHAT, CDR2 FQNNGV. The CDR3, as DNA: TGTGCCAGCAGCTTAGATACCCAGGGAAACACCATATATTTT. Translated, it gives CASSLDTQGNTIYF.